One sample yielded the 6 T cell receptor beta chains listed below, sequenced in a study of T-cell memory formation after mild COVID-19. MiXCR was run by TCRdb on the 5' RACE reads, yielding one entry per CDR3 protein. The sample holds roughly 620,000 distinct CDR3 sequences, 18% seen once. Sequencing used PBMCs or a T cell subset sorted from them (not recorded which). The receptors originated from an adult woman who had mild COVID-19 (a few samples of this study predate the infection). Cell type and time point are not known.

This clonotype has a handful of counts. The gene calls are TRBV20-1 and TRBJ1-1; D might be TRBD1 (5 bases). The CDR3 length is 13 residues. CDR1 DFQATT and CDR2 SNEGSKA come from the germline V gene (reference sequence). CDR3 DNA: TGCAGCGCCTGGGGCATCCAGAACACTGAAGCTTTCTTT. Its translation: CSAWGIQNTEAFF.

The V and J genes are TRBV9 and TRBJ2-2; a weak D match, TRBD2 (6 bases). In germline, CDR1 is SGDLS, CDR2 YYNGEE. This CDR3 region has 17 residues. The V and J ends lost 0 bases and 0 bases respectively, with 12 bases between them. CDR3 nucleotide sequence: TGTGCCAGCAGCGTAGGAACTAGCCCAGCGAACACCGGGGAGCTGTTTTTT. This codes for CASSVGTSPANTGELFF.

The table lists this clonotype with a few counts. This chain links TRBV6-1 with TRBJ2-7; unclear D gene. This CDR3 region has 15 residues. Trimming removed 3 bases from V and 0 bases from J, with 12 bases in between. In germline, CDR1 is MNHNS, CDR2 SASEGT. CDR3 bases: TGTGCCAGCAGTGAGGTGGTCAGCATCTCCTACGAGCAGTACTTC. Protein: CASSEVVSISYEQYF.

This chain links TRBV7-9 with TRBJ1-1; the D gene is possibly TRBD1 (5 bases). The V end lost 5 bases, the J end lost 4 bases, and 14 bases lay between the germline ends. CDR1 is SEHNR and CDR2 is FQNEAQ in the germline V gene (reference sequence). The CDR3 contains 14 residues. The DNA for the CDR3 is TGTGCCAGCAGCCGAGGACATGATCTCACTGAAGCTTTCTTT. Amino acid sequence: CASSRGHDLTEAFF.

The chain joins TRBV5-1 to TRBJ2-7; D not certain. Looked up from germline, CDR1 is SGHRS and CDR2 is YFSETQ. The V gene lost 7 bases and the J gene lost 5 bases, with 16 bases spanning the gap. The length of the CDR3 is 13 residues. The CDR3 DNA reads TGCGCCAGCCGGGCTCTTCAAAGGAACGAGCAGTACTTC. Translated: CASRALQRNEQYF.

The chain links TRBV12-3 or TRBV12-4 to TRBJ2-5; no definite D call. V was shortened by 5 bases and J by 4 bases, with 11 bases between the two germline ends. The CDR3 has 13 amino acids. CDR3 residues: CASSRRQTETQYF. CDR3 coding DNA: TGTGCCAGCAGTCGCCGCCAAACAGAGACCCAGTACTTC.